This T cell receptor beta chain comes out of a study of cytomegalovirus exposure and HLA in healthy donors. Here immunoSEQ multiplex PCR was the method, and the copy in TCRdb shows in-frame clones only, minus some. Of 100,000 to 150,000 clones listed, about 89% are singletons. The sample comprised PBMCs. This receptor was identified in a woman aged 18 to 35 in good health and CMV-seronegative.

In DNA form, the CDR3 reads TGTGCCAGCAGCCCGCGAGACAGGGCCCAAGAGACCCAGTACTTC. Encoded protein: CASSPRDRAQETQYF. The chain employs TRBV6-1 and TRBJ2-5; 7 positions agree with TRBD1. J lost 1 base, V lost 6 bases, and 8 bases had no gene match. Germline V gene data show CDR1 as MNHNS and CDR2 as SASEGT. The CDR3 contains 15 residues.